This T cell receptor (beta chain) was profiled in a study of chemoradiotherapy in HPV16-positive cancers. Whole-study context: Functional T-cell assays on two HPV16-positive patients' cells defined candidate HPV-specific clones and common TCR motifs. Study-wide results and caveats: The functional HPV-specific definition rests on just a couple of HPV16-positive patients.

Worth noting for this clone: Antigen unknown.

Germline CDR1 and CDR2: SQVTM and ANQGSEA. The V end lost 1 base, the J end lost 7 bases, and 10 bases lay between the germline ends. The CDR3 length is 12 residues. The protocol was immunoSEQ multiplex PCR, while the TCRdb copy is restricted to in-frame clones and leaves out a portion. The sample includes 9,200 or so clones, around 74% of them seen just once. The clonotype was recovered from a human donor with HPV-associated anogenital cancer. The chain is built from TRBV29-1 and TRBJ1-1; D is uncertain. The sample was tumor tissue, taken from a patient who underwent chemoradiotherapy. CDR3 region: CSVEGSTFEAFF. The CDR3 nucleotides are TGCAGCGTTGAAGGGAGCACCTTTGAAGCTTTCTTT. The whole variable domain, remainder taken from reference TRBV29-1 and TRBJ1-1, is SAVISQKPSRDICQRGTSLTIQCQVDSQVTMMFWYRQQPGQSLTLIATANQGSEATYESGFVIDKFPISRPNLTFSTLTVSNMSPEDSSIYLCSVEGSTFEAFFGQGTRLTVV.